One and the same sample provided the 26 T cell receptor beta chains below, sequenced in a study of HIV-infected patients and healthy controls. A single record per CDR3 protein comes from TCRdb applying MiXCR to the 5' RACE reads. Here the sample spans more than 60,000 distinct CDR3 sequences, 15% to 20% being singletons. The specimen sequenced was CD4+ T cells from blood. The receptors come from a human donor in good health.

Here the CDR3 reads CASSSHPGYEQYF. The CDR3 DNA reads TGTGCCAGCAGCTCCCACCCCGGGTACGAGCAGTACTTC. This chain uses TRBV7-2 with TRBJ2-7; D gene ambiguous. This CDR3 comprises 13 residues. Looked up from germline, CDR1 is SGHTA and CDR2 is FQGNSA. Trimming shortened V by 4 bases and J by 4 bases, and 11 bases separated the two germline ends.

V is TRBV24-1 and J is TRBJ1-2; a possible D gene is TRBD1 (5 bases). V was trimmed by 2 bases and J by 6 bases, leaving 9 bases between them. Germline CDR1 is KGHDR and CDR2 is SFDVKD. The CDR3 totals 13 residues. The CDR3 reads CATSDSLGDGYTF. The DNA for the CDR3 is TGTGCCACCAGTGATTCCTTGGGGGATGGCTACACCTTC.

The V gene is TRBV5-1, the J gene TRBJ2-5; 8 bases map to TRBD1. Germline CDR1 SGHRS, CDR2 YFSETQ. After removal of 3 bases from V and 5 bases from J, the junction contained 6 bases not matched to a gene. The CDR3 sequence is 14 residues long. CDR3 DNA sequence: TGCGCCAGCAGCTCCTCAGGGGGCGTGGAGACCCAGTACTTC. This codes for CASSSSGGVETQYF.

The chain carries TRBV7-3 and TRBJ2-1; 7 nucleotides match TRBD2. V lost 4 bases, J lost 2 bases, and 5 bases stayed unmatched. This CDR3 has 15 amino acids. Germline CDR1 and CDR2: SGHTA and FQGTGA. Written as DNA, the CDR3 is TGTGCCAGCAGCTGGGGGGGACCAACCTACAATGAGCAGTTCTTC. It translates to CASSWGGPTYNEQFF.

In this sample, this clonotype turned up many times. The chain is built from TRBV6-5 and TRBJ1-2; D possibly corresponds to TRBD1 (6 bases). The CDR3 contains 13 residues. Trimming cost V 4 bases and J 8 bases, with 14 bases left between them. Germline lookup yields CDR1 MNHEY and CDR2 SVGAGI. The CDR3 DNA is TGTGCCAGCAGTTCAGGTGGGGGCCGGGGCTACACCTTC. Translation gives CASSSGGGRGYTF.

CDR3 coding DNA: TGTGCCACCAGTACAAGCGGGAGGGACACCGGGGAGCTGTTTTTT. This codes for CATSTSGRDTGELFF. The chain recombines TRBV24-1 with TRBJ2-2; TRBD2 matches at 10 bases. CDR1 is KGHDR and CDR2 is SFDVKD in the germline V gene. Trimming removed 6 bases from V and 3 bases from J; junction bases left unmatched: 3. The CDR3 consists of 15 residues.

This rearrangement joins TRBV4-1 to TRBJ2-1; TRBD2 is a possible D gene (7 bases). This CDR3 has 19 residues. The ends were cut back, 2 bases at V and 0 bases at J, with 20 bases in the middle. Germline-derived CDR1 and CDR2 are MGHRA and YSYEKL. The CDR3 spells CASSQLGGAGASSYNEQFF. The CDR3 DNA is TGCGCCAGCAGCCAATTGGGGGGGGCGGGAGCCTCCTCCTACAATGAGCAGTTCTTC.

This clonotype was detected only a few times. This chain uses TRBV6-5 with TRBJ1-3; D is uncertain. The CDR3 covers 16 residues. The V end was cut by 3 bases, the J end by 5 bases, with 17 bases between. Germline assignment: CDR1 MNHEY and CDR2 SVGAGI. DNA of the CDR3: TGTGCCAGCAGTTATTCCGCCGAGGCAGGCCGAAACACCATATATTTT. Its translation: CASSYSAEAGRNTIYF.

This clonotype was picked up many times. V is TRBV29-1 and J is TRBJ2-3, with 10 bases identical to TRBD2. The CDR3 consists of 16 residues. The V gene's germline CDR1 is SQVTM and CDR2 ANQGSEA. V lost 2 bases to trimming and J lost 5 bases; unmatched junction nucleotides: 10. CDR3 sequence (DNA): TGCAGCGTTGAACGGCTAGCGGGAGTAGGGGGAGATACGCAGTATTTT. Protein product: CSVERLAGVGGDTQYF.

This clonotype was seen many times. The CDR3 DNA reads as TGTGCCACCAGTGCTAGCGGCCCATTCGGGAATGAGCAGTTCTTC. Protein product: CATSASGPFGNEQFF. This chain connects TRBV24-1 to TRBJ2-1, with TRBD2 identical over 7 bases. In germline, CDR1 is KGHDR, CDR2 SFDVKD. The CDR3 consists of 15 residues. Trimming removed 5 bases from V and 7 bases from J; junction bases left unmatched: 10.

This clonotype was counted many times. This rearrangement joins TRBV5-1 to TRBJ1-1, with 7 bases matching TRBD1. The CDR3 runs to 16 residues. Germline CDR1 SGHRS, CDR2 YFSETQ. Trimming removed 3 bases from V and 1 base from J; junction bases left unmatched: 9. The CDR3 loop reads CASSSNAGTENTEAFF. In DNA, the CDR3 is TGCGCCAGCAGCTCAAACGCCGGGACAGAGAACACTGAAGCTTTCTTT. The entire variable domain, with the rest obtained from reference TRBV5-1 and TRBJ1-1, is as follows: KAGVTQTPRYLIKTRGQQVTLSCSPISGHRSVSWYQQTPGQGLQFLFEYFSETQRNKGNFPGRFSGRQFSNSRSEMNVSTLELGDSALYLCASSSNAGTENTEAFFGQGTRLTVV.

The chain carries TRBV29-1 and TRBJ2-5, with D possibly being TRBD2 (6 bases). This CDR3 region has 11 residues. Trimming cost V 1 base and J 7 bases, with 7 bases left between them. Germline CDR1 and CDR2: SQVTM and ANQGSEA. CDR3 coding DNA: TGCAGCGTTGAAGTAGCGGCGACCCAGTACTTC. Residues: CSVEVAATQYF.

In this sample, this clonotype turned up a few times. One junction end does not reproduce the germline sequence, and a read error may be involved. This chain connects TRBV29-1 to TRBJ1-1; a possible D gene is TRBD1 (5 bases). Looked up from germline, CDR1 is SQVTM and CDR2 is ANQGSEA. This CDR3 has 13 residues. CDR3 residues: CSVEGHPNTEAFF. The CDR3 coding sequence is TGCAGCGTCGAAGGACACCCGAACACTGAAGCTTTCTTT. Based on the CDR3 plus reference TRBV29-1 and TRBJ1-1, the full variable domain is SAVISQKPSRDICQRGTSLTIQCQVDSQVTMMFWYRQQPGQSLTLIATANQGSEATYESGFVIDKFPISRPNLTFSTLTVSNMSPEDSSIYLCSVEGHPNTEAFFGQGTRLTVV.

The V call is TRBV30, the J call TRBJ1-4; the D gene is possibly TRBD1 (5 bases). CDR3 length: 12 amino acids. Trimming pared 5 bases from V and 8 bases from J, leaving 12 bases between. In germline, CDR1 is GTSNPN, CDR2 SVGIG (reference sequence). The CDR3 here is CAWGRQSEKLFF. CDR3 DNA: TGTGCCTGGGGAAGACAGAGCGAAAAACTGTTTTTT.

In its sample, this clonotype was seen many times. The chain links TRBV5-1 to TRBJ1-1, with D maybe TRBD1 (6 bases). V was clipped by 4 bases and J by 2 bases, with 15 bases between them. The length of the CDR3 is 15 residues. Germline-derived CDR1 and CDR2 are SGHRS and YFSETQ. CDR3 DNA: TGCGCCAGCAGCCCCCAGGGGCAGGTCAACACTGAAGCTTTCTTT. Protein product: CASSPQGQVNTEAFF.

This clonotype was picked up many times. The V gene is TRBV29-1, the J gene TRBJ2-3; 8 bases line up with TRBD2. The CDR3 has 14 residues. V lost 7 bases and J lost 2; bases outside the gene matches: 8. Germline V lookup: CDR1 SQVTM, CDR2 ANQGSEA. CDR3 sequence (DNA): TGCAGCGCCGGGAGAGCGGGAGACACAGATACGCAGTATTTT. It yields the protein CSAGRAGDTDTQYF.

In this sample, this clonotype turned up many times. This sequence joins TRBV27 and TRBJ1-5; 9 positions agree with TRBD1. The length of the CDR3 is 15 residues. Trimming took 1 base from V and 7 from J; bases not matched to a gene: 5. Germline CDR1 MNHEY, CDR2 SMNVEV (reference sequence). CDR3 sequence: CASSLLGQGSQPQHF. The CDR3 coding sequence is TGTGCCAGCAGTTTATTGGGACAGGGTTCGCAGCCCCAGCATTTT.

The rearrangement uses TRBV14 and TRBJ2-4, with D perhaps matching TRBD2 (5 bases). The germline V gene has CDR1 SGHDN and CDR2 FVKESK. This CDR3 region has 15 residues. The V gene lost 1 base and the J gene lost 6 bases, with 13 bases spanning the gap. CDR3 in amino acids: CASSQVGGARNIQYF. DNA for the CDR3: TGTGCCAGCAGCCAAGTAGGAGGCGCGAGAAACATTCAGTACTTC.

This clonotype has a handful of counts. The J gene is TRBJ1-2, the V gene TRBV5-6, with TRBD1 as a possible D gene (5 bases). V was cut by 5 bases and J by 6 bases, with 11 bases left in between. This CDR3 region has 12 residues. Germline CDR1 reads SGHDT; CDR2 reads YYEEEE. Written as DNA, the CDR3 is TGTGCCAGCAGGGGGGTGGCAGATGGCTACACCTTC. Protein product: CASRGVADGYTF.

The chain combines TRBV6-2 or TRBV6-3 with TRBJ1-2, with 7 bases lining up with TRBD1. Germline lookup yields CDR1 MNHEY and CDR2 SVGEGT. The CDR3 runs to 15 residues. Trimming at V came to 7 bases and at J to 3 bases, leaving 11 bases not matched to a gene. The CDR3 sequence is CASTQGGAKDYGYTF. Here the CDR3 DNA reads TGTGCCAGCACCCAGGGGGGGGCCAAGGACTATGGCTACACCTTC.

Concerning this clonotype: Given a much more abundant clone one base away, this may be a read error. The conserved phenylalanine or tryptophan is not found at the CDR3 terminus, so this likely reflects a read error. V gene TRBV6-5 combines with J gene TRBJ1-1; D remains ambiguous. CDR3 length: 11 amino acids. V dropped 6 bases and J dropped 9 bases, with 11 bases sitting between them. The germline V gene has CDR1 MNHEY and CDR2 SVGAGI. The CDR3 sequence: CASSESSKAFS. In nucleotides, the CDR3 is TGTGCCAGCAGCGAATCTAGCAAAGCTTTCTCT.

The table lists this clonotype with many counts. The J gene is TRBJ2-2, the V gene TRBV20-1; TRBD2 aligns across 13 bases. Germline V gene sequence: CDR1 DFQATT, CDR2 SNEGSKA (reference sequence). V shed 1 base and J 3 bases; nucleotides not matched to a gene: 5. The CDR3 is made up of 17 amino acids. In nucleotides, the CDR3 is TGCAGTGCTAGAGCCCGAGGACTAGCGGGAGACACCGGGGAGCTGTTTTTT. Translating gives CSARARGLAGDTGELFF.

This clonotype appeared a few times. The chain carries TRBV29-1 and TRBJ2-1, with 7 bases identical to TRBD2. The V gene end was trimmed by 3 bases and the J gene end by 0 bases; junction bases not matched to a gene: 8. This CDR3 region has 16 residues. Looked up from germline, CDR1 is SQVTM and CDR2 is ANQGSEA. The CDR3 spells CSVESGRANSYNEQFF. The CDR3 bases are TGCAGCGTTGAGTCTGGGAGGGCCAACTCCTACAATGAGCAGTTCTTC.

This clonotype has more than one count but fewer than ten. CDR3 coding DNA: TGCAGTGCTAGTTCTGGGCGTGGTGATGGCTACACCTTC. It codes for CSASSGRGDGYTF. V and J are TRBV20-1 and TRBJ1-2, with D unclear. Germline-derived CDR1 and CDR2 are DFQATT and SNEGSKA (reference sequence). The CDR3 consists of 13 residues. V lost 3 bases, J lost 6 bases, and 14 bases lay in between.

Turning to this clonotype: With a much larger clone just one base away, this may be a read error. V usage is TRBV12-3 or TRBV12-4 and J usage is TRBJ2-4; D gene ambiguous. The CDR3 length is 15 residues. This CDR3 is CVSSLGSILGTIQYF. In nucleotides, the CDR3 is TGTGTCAGCAGTTTAGGGTCCATCCTGGGAACCATTCAGTACTTC.

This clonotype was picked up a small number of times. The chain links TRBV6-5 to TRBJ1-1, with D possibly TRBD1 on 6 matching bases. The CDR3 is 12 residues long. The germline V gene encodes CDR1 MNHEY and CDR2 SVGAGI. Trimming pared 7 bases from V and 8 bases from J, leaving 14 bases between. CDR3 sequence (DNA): TGTGCCAGCACCAAGACAGGCTGGGAAGCTTTCTTT. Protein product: CASTKTGWEAFF.